Following are 14 T cell receptor beta chains from one sample sequenced in a study of blood T cell repertoires in COVID-19. Clones were read by immunoSEQ multiplex PCR, and TCRdb kept only the in-frame ones, dropping some. The table includes a few hundred thousand clones, approximately 80% detected once. Sequenced input: peripheral blood. The receptor source for this set is an elderly woman with acute or convalescent COVID-19.

The J gene is TRBJ2-1, the V gene TRBV29-1, with 13 bases identical to TRBD2. Germline V gene lookup returns CDR1 SQVTM and CDR2 ANQGSEA. The CDR3 has 12 residues. The trim removed 7 bases at V and 7 bases at J, leaving 1 base unmatched. CDR3 sequence reads: CSATSGGNEQFF. The CDR3 nucleotides read TGCAGCGCGACTAGCGGGGGGAATGAGCAGTTCTTC.

V usage is TRBV28 and J usage is TRBJ2-7; 9 bases are a match to TRBD1. CDR3 length: 17 amino acids. Germline-derived CDR1 and CDR2 are MDHEN and SYDVKM. Trimming removed 5 bases from V and 2 bases from J; junction bases left unmatched: 13. The CDR3 sequence: CASSPITRTGVTYEQYF. The CDR3 region has the DNA TGTGCCAGCAGTCCCATTACAAGGACAGGGGTGACCTACGAGCAGTACTTC.

On this clone itself: This sample includes further DNA sequences coding for the same CDR3. The rearrangement joins TRBV7-2 to TRBJ1-1; D is ambiguous. Germline CDR1 SGHTA, CDR2 FQGNSA. The CDR3 length is 13 residues. With 2 bases removed from V and 2 bases from J, the gap between germline ends came to 6 bases. The CDR3 reads CASSLNRNTEAFF. The CDR3 DNA reads TGTGCCAGCAGCTTAAACAGAAACACTGAAGCTTTCTTT.

The rearrangement links TRBV28 to TRBJ1-4; the D gene is possibly TRBD1 (5 bases). Trimming cost V 6 bases and J 4 bases, with 21 bases left between them. Germline V gene lookup returns CDR1 MDHEN and CDR2 SYDVKM. This CDR3 is built from 17 residues. The CDR3 DNA follows: TGTGCCAGCAGGGGTAACAGGCAGGGAGGGATTAATGAAAAACTGTTTTTT. Translating gives CASRGNRQGGINEKLFF. The full variable domain, its missing parts supplied by reference TRBV28 and TRBJ1-4, is DVKVTQSSRYLVKRTGEKVFLECVQDMDHENMFWYRQDPGLGLRLIYFSYDVKMKEKGDIPEGYSVSREKKERFSLILESASTNQTSMYLCASRGNRQGGINEKLFFGSGTQLSVL.

The chain has TRBV4-2 and TRBJ2-7, with D tentatively TRBD1 (5 bases). The CDR3 extends over 16 amino acids. The germline gives CDR1 LGHNA, CDR2 YNFKEQ. V was pared by 4 bases and J by 0 bases, with 16 bases between. CDR3 bases: TGTGCCAGCAGCCGAGACGAGACAGCGAGCTCCTACGAGCAGTACTTC. Protein: CASSRDETASSYEQYF.

The chain combines TRBV6-4 with TRBJ1-2; TRBD1 aligns across 9 bases. Trimming removed 5 bases from V and 2 bases from J; junction bases left unmatched: 15. This CDR3 is built from 18 residues. CDR1 and CDR2 from the germline V gene are MRHNA and SNTAGT. The DNA of the CDR3 is TGTGCCAGCAGTCCCCAACCCGGGACAGGGATGACAAACTATGGCTACACCTTC. Protein sequence: CASSPQPGTGMTNYGYTF.

The V call is TRBV12-3 or TRBV12-4, the J call TRBJ2-1; weak D call: TRBD2 (6 bases). V lost 7 bases and J lost 10, with 17 bases in between. This CDR3 contains 13 residues. As DNA, the CDR3 is TGTGCCAGCACCCCTTGGGGGGACCGGGAGCAGTTCTTC. Residues: CASTPWGDREQFF.

The rearrangement joins TRBV15 to TRBJ2-7, with D hard to call. This CDR3 region has 13 residues. The V end lost 0 bases, the J end lost 11 bases, and 14 bases lay between the germline ends. The germline V gene has CDR1 LNHNV and CDR2 YYDKDF (reference sequence). CDR3 loop: CATSRDFGDVEYF. The CDR3 DNA reads TGTGCCACCAGCAGAGACTTTGGAGACGTGGAGTACTTC.

V gene TRBV29-1 combines with J gene TRBJ2-3; D is ambiguous. Germline V gene sequence: CDR1 SQVTM, CDR2 ANQGSEA. The V gene lost 7 bases and the J gene lost 3 bases, with 8 bases spanning the gap. CDR3 length equals 11 residues. The DNA of the CDR3 is TGCAGCGCTGGGCATACAGATACGCAGTATTTT. The encoded protein is CSAGHTDTQYF.

This CDR3 reads CASSIAGQGLGGNQPQHF. CDR3 sequence (DNA): TGTGCCAGTAGTATCGCCGGACAGGGATTAGGAGGCAATCAGCCCCAGCATTTT. The V and J genes are TRBV19 and TRBJ1-5, with 8 bases lining up with TRBD1. From germline, CDR1 is LNHDA and CDR2 SQIVND (reference sequence). This CDR3 is built from 18 residues. V dropped 3 bases and J dropped 2; count of bases not matched to a gene: 12.

In DNA, the CDR3 is TGCGCCAGCAGGCCGGAGGCCGGAAGCTATAATTCACCCCTCCACTTT. Protein: CASRPEAGSYNSPLHF. The V and J genes are TRBV5-1 and TRBJ1-6; D remains ambiguous. This CDR3 contains 16 residues. Germline-derived CDR1 and CDR2 are SGHRS and YFSETQ. With 5 bases removed from V and 3 bases from J, the gap between germline ends came to 15 bases.

The gene calls are TRBV4-2 and TRBJ2-6, with D possibly being TRBD1 (6 bases). Germline loops: CDR1 LGHNA, CDR2 YNFKEQ. The CDR3 runs to 15 residues. The ends were cut back, 1 base at V and 2 bases at J, with 6 bases in the middle. CDR3 in DNA: TGTGCCAGCAGCCAAGGACAGGCTGGGGCCAACGTCCTGACTTTC. Protein sequence: CASSQGQAGANVLTF.

The chain employs TRBV4-1 and TRBJ1-1, with TRBD1 as a possible D gene (5 bases). In germline, CDR1 is MGHRA, CDR2 YSYEKL. Trimming took 4 bases from V and 6 from J, leaving 15 bases between them. This CDR3 is built from 14 residues. The CDR3 spells CASSRLGMTAEAFF. In nucleotides, the CDR3 is TGCGCCAGCAGCCGCCTTGGTATGACAGCTGAAGCTTTCTTT.

The CDR3 nucleotides read TGTGCCAGCACCGGGACAGTTTACGAGCAGTACTTC. This encodes CASTGTVYEQYF. The chain employs TRBV2 and TRBJ2-7; 7 bases are shared with TRBD1. Trimming removed 7 bases from V and 4 bases from J; junction bases left unmatched: 4. The CDR3 spans 12 residues. Germline V gene sequence: CDR1 SNHLY, CDR2 FYNNEI.